Shown below are 7 T cell receptor beta chains from a single sample sequenced in a study of cytomegalovirus exposure and HLA in healthy donors. In the PCR, 60 Vbeta and 13 Jbeta primers were used. Clones were sequenced by immunoSEQ multiplex PCR, and TCRdb holds only the in-frame ones, with some missing. The table has 220,000 or so clones, around 85% seen once. Sequenced sample: PBMCs. These receptor sequences come from a man aged 50-59 years in good health and CMV-seronegative.

With respect to this clone: Other DNA sequences in the sample encode the same CDR3. The chain combines TRBV7-3 with TRBJ1-1; no clear D. V lost 4 bases and J lost 2, with 8 bases in between. CDR1 SGHTA and CDR2 FQGTGA come from the germline V gene. The CDR3 sequence is 13 residues long. The CDR3 DNA reads as TGTGCCAGCAGCTCGGGTGGAAACACTGAAGCTTTCTTT. Translation: CASSSGGNTEAFF.

In nucleotides, the CDR3 is TGTGCCAGCACCACGGTTAGCGGGACGGGGGAGCTGTTTTTT. Protein: CASTTVSGTGELFF. This chain joins TRBV11-2 and TRBJ2-2, with 8 bases identical to TRBD2. The ends lost 7 bases at V and 8 bases at J; junction bases unmatched: 9. The CDR3 runs 14 residues. The germline V gene has CDR1 SGHAT and CDR2 FQNNGV.

The CDR3 nucleotides read TGTGCCAGCACCCTCTCTGGGGCCAACGTCCTGACTTTC. Encoded protein: CASTLSGANVLTF. V gene TRBV7-6 combines with J gene TRBJ2-6; D unclear. Germline V gene data show CDR1 as SGHVS and CDR2 as FNYEAQ. The CDR3 has 13 residues. V dropped 7 bases and J dropped 0 bases, with 4 bases sitting between them.

V gene TRBV4-1 combines with J gene TRBJ2-1; TRBD2 might be the D (5 bases). The length of the CDR3 is 14 residues. The germline V gene has CDR1 MGHRA and CDR2 YSYEKL. V was clipped by 3 bases and J by 8 bases, with 14 bases between them. The CDR3 DNA reads TGCGCCAGCAGCCAGGAGAGGGCATTGGATGAGCAGTTCTTC. Its protein is CASSQERALDEQFF.

The chain joins TRBV5-4 to TRBJ2-7, with D maybe TRBD1 (5 bases). Germline assignment: CDR1 SGHNT and CDR2 YYREEE (reference sequence). V lost 4 bases and J 3 bases, leaving 20 bases between the germline ends. The CDR3 loop spans 16 amino acids. CDR3 region: CASSPTLSGWNYEQYF. The CDR3, as DNA: TGTGCCAGCAGCCCCACCCTTTCAGGGTGGAACTACGAGCAGTACTTC.

This clone was seen a few times. The chain combines TRBV28 with TRBJ1-5; D uncertain. CDR1 MDHEN and CDR2 SYDVKM come from the germline V gene. V lost 2 bases, J lost 4 bases, and 12 bases lay in between. The CDR3 is 15 amino acids. This chain's CDR3 is CASSLVSPLNQPQHF. The CDR3 region has the DNA TGTGCCAGCAGTTTAGTTTCGCCACTGAATCAGCCCCAGCATTTT. The entire variable domain, with the rest obtained from reference TRBV28 and TRBJ1-5, is as follows: DVKVTQSSRYLVKRTGEKVFLECVQDMDHENMFWYRQDPGLGLRLIYFSYDVKMKEKGDIPEGYSVSREKKERFSLILESASTNQTSMYLCASSLVSPLNQPQHFGDGTRLSIL.

This clone was seen only a few times. V is TRBV4-1 and J is TRBJ2-3; no definite D call. This CDR3 is built from 15 residues. CDR1 and CDR2 (germline): MGHRA, YSYEKL. V gave up 1 base and J gave up 4 bases, with 12 bases separating them. CDR3 sequence: CASSQVSLMADTQYF. As DNA, the CDR3 is TGCGCCAGCAGCCAAGTGTCGCTAATGGCAGATACGCAGTATTTT.